The rows below give T cell receptor beta chains drawn from one sample of a study of cytomegalovirus exposure and HLA in healthy donors. TCRdb's copy holds only in-frame clones and misses some; the assay was immunoSEQ multiplex PCR. The sample lists 95,000 or so clones; roughly 79% were seen once. Sequenced sample: PBMCs. These receptors came from a woman in her 70s in good health and CMV-seropositive. Both conserved end residues are part of each CDR3. Each record gives: CDR3 protein, V gene, D gene. The D gene is left open where the match is weak.

cdr3_aa: CASSLTGVQGTGELFF; v_call: TRBV11-2; d_call: NA
cdr3_aa: CASRGTGGTGELFF; v_call: TRBV2; d_call: TRBD1
cdr3_aa: CASSRGDYGYTF; v_call: TRBV19; d_call: NA
cdr3_aa: CASSLASGSIYEQYF; v_call: TRBV5-4; d_call: TRBD2
cdr3_aa: CASSLPGSYNEQFF; v_call: TRBV28; d_call: NA
cdr3_aa: CASSPPRREGEDTQYF; v_call: TRBV18; d_call: TRBD2
cdr3_aa: CASSEGQNYGYTF; v_call: TRBV6-5; d_call: TRBD1
cdr3_aa: CASSLGTSGSYLYNEQFF; v_call: TRBV13; d_call: TRBD2
cdr3_aa: CASSQGPASSSYEQYF; v_call: TRBV4-3; d_call: NA
cdr3_aa: CSVRRGNTEAFF; v_call: TRBV29-1; d_call: NA
cdr3_aa: CASSFERGSSYEQYF; v_call: TRBV27; d_call: TRBD2
cdr3_aa: CASSPGLAGGAYEQYF; v_call: TRBV4-3; d_call: TRBD2
cdr3_aa: CASSLGLAGLPKQFF; v_call: TRBV5-6; d_call: TRBD2
cdr3_aa: CASSVGLAGGSYNEQFF; v_call: TRBV9; d_call: TRBD2
cdr3_aa: CASSWDRDAYEQYF; v_call: TRBV11-2; d_call: TRBD1
cdr3_aa: CASSQNRIYGYTF; v_call: TRBV23-1; d_call: NA